This paragraph covers one TCR beta chain sequence. Clones were sequenced by immunoSEQ multiplex PCR, and TCRdb holds only the in-frame ones, with some missing. Of approximately 470,000 clones listed, roughly 80% were seen once; the top ten hold about 12%. These data are taken from a study of shared clonotypes between healthy human individuals. The donors were all Caucasian adults (living in Nashville, Tennessee). The clonotype comes from a woman in her forties in good health. Some clones in this sample may be carry-over from other donors' samples. The sample consisted of PBMCs.

Here the CDR3 DNA reads TGTGCCAGCAGCCCAAGTTCTCGGGGGACCCCCCTCTCCTACGAGCAGTACTTC. Protein product: CASSPSSRGTPLSYEQYF. The V and J genes are TRBV5-4 and TRBJ2-7, with D tentatively TRBD2 (6 bases). With 4 bases removed from V and 0 bases from J, the gap between germline ends came to 23 bases. Looked up from germline, CDR1 is SGHNT and CDR2 is YYREEE (reference sequence). The CDR3 extends over 18 amino acids. Drawing the rest from reference TRBV5-4 and TRBJ2-7, the complete variable domain is ETGVTQSPTHLIKTRGQQVTLRCSSQSGHNTVSWYQQALGQGPQFIFQYYREEENGRGNFPPRFSGLQFPNYSSELNVNALELDDSALYLCASSPSSRGTPLSYEQYFGPGTRLTVT.